Each of the 26 T cell receptor beta chains below was sequenced from the same sample in a study of prognosis after radiotherapy for stage I lung cancer. Multiplex PCR in two rounds served to amplify TCR beta CDR3 from genomic DNA. Round-one PCR had primers specific to each TRBV and TRBJ gene. TCRdb ran MiXCR on the multiplex PCR reads and lists one entry per CDR3 protein. The data show about 30,000 distinct CDR3 sequences, approximately 51% seen once. The sequencing here drew on PBMCs, taken before or after stereotactic body radiation therapy (not recorded which). The receptors come from a donor of 50 years or more with non-small cell lung cancer.

This clonotype showed up just a few times. This could be a read error, since a much larger clone is one nucleotide away. The genes are TRBV15 and TRBJ2-2; D not resolved. Trimming took off 2 bases at V and 6 bases at J, with 13 bases between the two ends. Germline lookup yields CDR1 LNHNV and CDR2 YYDKDF (reference sequence). The CDR3 is 15 residues long. CDR3 in amino acids: CATSRYVGSPGELFF. CDR3 nucleotide sequence: TGTGCCACCAGCAGATACGTGGGGTCACCCGGGGAGCTGTTTTTT.

The chain couples TRBV7-3 to TRBJ2-1, with 10 bases aligning to TRBD2. CDR3 size: 15 residues. The germline CDR1 and CDR2 sequences are SGHTA and FQGTGA. Trimming cost V 5 bases and J 9 bases; bases outside gene matches: 10. This chain's CDR3 is CASSTSSGSVSEQFF. The CDR3 DNA sequence: TGTGCCAGCAGCACGTCTAGCGGGAGTGTCAGTGAGCAGTTCTTC.

This clonotype occurred many times. The V call is TRBV2, the J call TRBJ2-5, with 9 bases aligning to TRBD2. Germline V gene data show CDR1 as SNHLY and CDR2 as FYNNEI. With 0 bases clipped from V and 4 bases from J, the junction kept 18 bases outside the gene matches. The CDR3 runs 20 residues. DNA of the CDR3: TGTGCCAGCAGTGAAGCGCCATCTAGCGGGATTTTTCAAAGAGGAGAGACCCAGTACTTC. Translation gives CASSEAPSSGIFQRGETQYF. Full variable domain (missing parts from reference TRBV2 and TRBJ2-5): EPEVTQTPSHQVTQMGQEVILRCVPISNHLYFYWYRQILGQKVEFLVSFYNNEISEKSEIFDDQFSVERPDGSNFTLKIRSTKLEDSAMYFCASSEAPSSGIFQRGETQYFGPGTRLLVL.

Details on this clonotype: A far more abundant clone sits one base away, making this likely a read error. The chain carries TRBV6-2 or TRBV6-3 and TRBJ2-5, with D perhaps TRBD1 (7 bases). This CDR3 has 15 residues. V lost 6 bases and J lost 2, with 16 bases in between. Per germline, CDR1 MNHEY and CDR2 SVGEGT. The CDR3 sequence: CASSRYRGGQETQYF. The DNA of the CDR3 is TGTGCCAGCAGCCGATACAGGGGAGGACAAGAGACCCAGTACTTC.

The V call is TRBV6-1, the J call TRBJ2-1, with a tentative D call TRBD2 (5 bases). Trimming took off 10 bases at V and 8 bases at J, with 15 bases between the two ends. This CDR3 contains 12 residues. Germline V gives CDR1 MNHNS, CDR2 SASEGT. For the CDR3, the DNA is TGTGCCATCATATCCGGGGTTGATGAGCAGTTCTTC. It translates to CAIISGVDEQFF.

Concerning this clonotype: A far larger clone is just one base off, so this is likely a read error. The V and J genes are TRBV18 and TRBJ1-2; no clear D gene. Germline CDR1 KGHSH, CDR2 LQKENI. This CDR3 contains 13 residues. With 8 bases removed from V and 7 bases from J, the gap between germline ends came to 17 bases. CDR3 residues: CASSEGGSGGYTF. The CDR3 DNA is TGTGCCAGCAGCGAGGGAGGTTCGGGTGGCTACACCTTC.

This clonotype occurred many times. The chain is built from TRBV5-1 and TRBJ2-5; 9 bases match TRBD1. The germline V gene encodes CDR1 SGHRS and CDR2 YFSETQ. With 4 bases clipped from V and 3 bases from J, the junction kept 4 bases outside the gene matches. This CDR3 comprises 14 residues. The DNA of the CDR3 is TGCGCCAGCAGCATTACAGGGGGCGAAGAGACCCAGTACTTC. Amino acid sequence: CASSITGGEETQYF.

With respect to this clonotype: One junction end does not reproduce the germline sequence, and a read error may be involved. The gene calls are TRBV5-1 and TRBJ2-5; TRBD2 matches at 13 bases. The V gene's germline CDR1 is SGHRS and CDR2 YFSETQ. CDR3 length equals 18 residues. The CDR3 loop reads CASSPGLAGVWAQENQYF. CDR3 in DNA: TGCGCCAGCAGCCCTGGACTAGCGGGAGTGTGGGCCCAAGAGAACCAGTACTTT. Looking up the rest from reference TRBV5-1 and TRBJ2-5 gives the full variable domain: KAGVTQTPRYLIKTRGQQVTLSCSPISGHRSVSWYQQTPGQGLQFLFEYFSETQRNKGNFPGRFSGRQFSNSRSEMNVSTLELGDSALYLCASSPGLAGVWAQENQYFGPGTRLLVL.

About this clonotype itself: Since a much larger clone is just one base distant, this may be a read error. CDR3 in amino acids: CASILKGRGQPQHF. In nucleotides, the CDR3 is TGTGCCAGCATCTTGAAAGGTAGGGGTCAGCCCCAGCATTTT. The V and J genes are TRBV5-6 and TRBJ1-5, with D possibly TRBD1 on 5 matching bases. The CDR3 consists of 14 residues. Germline V gives CDR1 SGHDT, CDR2 YYEEEE.

In the case of this clonotype: One base separates it from a far larger clone, so it is likely a read error. This sequence joins TRBV5-1 and TRBJ2-1; 8 bases match TRBD2. With V trimmed by 2 bases and J by 13 bases, 17 bases remained unmatched. The length of the CDR3 is 16 residues. CDR1 is SGHRS, CDR2 YFSETQ, per germline. CDR3 residues: CASSLGGAGGGETQFF. As DNA, the CDR3 is TGCGCCAGCAGCTTAGGCGGCGCGGGAGGCGGGGAGACCCAGTTCTTC.

The sample holds a few counts of this clonotype. CDR3 sequence reads: CASSQEFELAGQETQYF. CDR3 bases: TGCGCCAGCAGCCAAGAATTTGAACTAGCGGGGCAAGAGACCCAGTACTTC. This sequence joins TRBV4-3 and TRBJ2-5; TRBD2 matches at 10 bases. Germline lookup yields CDR1 LGHNA and CDR2 YSLEER. The CDR3 extends over 17 amino acids. Trimming took 0 bases from V and 2 from J; bases not matched to a gene: 6.

This clonotype was recorded many times. The chain combines TRBV20-1 with TRBJ2-5; no clear D gene. Germline CDR1 and CDR2: DFQATT and SNEGSKA (reference sequence). The CDR3 runs to 12 residues. Trimming removed 2 bases from V and 0 bases from J, with 4 bases in between. CDR3 amino acids: CSARSDQETQYF. The DNA for the CDR3 is TGCAGTGCTAGATCCGACCAAGAGACCCAGTACTTC.

Comments on this clonotype: A far larger clone is only one base removed, so a read error is likely. This chain connects TRBV6-5 to TRBJ2-7, with D unresolved. The CDR3 is made up of 14 amino acids. CDR1 is MNHEY and CDR2 is SVGAGI in the germline V gene. Trimming took 5 bases from V and 7 from J, leaving 18 bases between them. The CDR3 bases are TGTGCCAGCAGTCACGCTTTGCCCAGTGCGGAGCAGTACTTC. Its protein product is CASSHALPSAEQYF.

This clonotype was found many times. The rearrangement links TRBV18 to TRBJ2-2; D is undetermined. There are 13 residues in the CDR3. V lost 0 bases and J lost 6, with 5 bases in between. Germline values: CDR1 KGHSH, CDR2 LQKENI. The CDR3 coding sequence is TGTGCCAGCTCACCACCGAGTCCCGGGGAGCTGTTTTTT. This translates into CASSPPSPGELFF.

This clonotype is labeled as medium-sized. The chain recombines TRBV7-2 with TRBJ2-1; D might be TRBD1 (5 bases). The CDR3 covers 13 residues. Germline CDR1 SGHTA, CDR2 FQGNSA. V was cut by 1 base and J by 12 bases, with 13 bases left in between. CDR3 nucleotide sequence: TGTGCCAGCAGCTTAGGGTTCAGGGATGGGCAGTTCTTC. Translated: CASSLGFRDGQFF.

This chain joins TRBV6-1 and TRBJ2-1; 7 nucleotides align to TRBD1. Germline CDR1 reads MNHNS; CDR2 reads SASEGT. The junction had 6 bases not matched to a gene; V was cut back by 2 bases and J by 8 bases. The CDR3 has 14 amino acids. The CDR3 spells CASSERGQDDEQFF. Written as DNA, the CDR3 is TGTGCCAGCAGTGAAAGGGGGCAAGATGATGAGCAGTTCTTC.

The CDR3 is CASSLSVAGCTYEQYF. DNA of the CDR3: TGCGCCAGCAGCTTGTCCGTCGCAGGGTGCACCTACGAGCAGTACTTC. This chain connects TRBV5-1 to TRBJ2-7; TRBD1 might be the D (5 bases). CDR3 length equals 16 residues. V lost 1 base to trimming and J lost 2 bases, with 16 bases between them. The germline gives CDR1 SGHRS, CDR2 YFSETQ.

This clonotype is hyperexpanded by share. The CDR3 spells CASSLGASGPTGEQFF. The CDR3, as DNA: TGTGCCAGCAGCTTAGGGGCTAGCGGGCCCACGGGTGAGCAGTTCTTC. This sequence joins TRBV11-3 and TRBJ2-1; 8 bases are shared with TRBD2. CDR3 length: 16 residues. V gave up 1 base and J gave up 9 bases; unmatched junction bases: 11. Germline CDR1 SGHNT, CDR2 YENEEA.

This clonotype was detected many times. The rearrangement links TRBV4-2 to TRBJ1-1; D not certain. Trimming stripped 1 base from V and 1 base from J, with 10 bases between. Germline V gene sequence: CDR1 LGHNA, CDR2 YNFKEQ. This CDR3 contains 15 residues. The CDR3 loop reads CASSQGFVGNTEAFF. DNA for the CDR3: TGTGCCAGCAGCCAAGGGTTTGTGGGGAACACTGAAGCTTTCTTT.

In its sample, this clonotype is medium-sized. This chain uses TRBV6-4 with TRBJ2-3; a weak D match, TRBD2 (7 bases). Trimming cost V 7 bases and J 8 bases, with 19 bases left between them. CDR3 length: 14 residues. CDR1 MRHNA and CDR2 SNTAGT come from the germline V gene. The CDR3 DNA sequence: TGTGCCAGCACCTTGGCAGGCGGGGGCGGTACGCAGTATTTT. Amino acid sequence: CASTLAGGGGTQYF.

As to this clonotype: With a much larger clone just one base away, this may be a read error. This chain connects TRBV5-1 to TRBJ2-7; D might be TRBD2 (5 bases). The V end was cut by 4 bases, the J end by 2 bases, with 13 bases between. In germline, CDR1 is SGHRS, CDR2 YFSETQ. The CDR3 extends over 14 amino acids. The CDR3 is CASSRDRPPYEQYF. Written as DNA, the CDR3 is TGCGCCAGCAGCCGGGATCGTCCCCCCTACGAGCAGTACTTC.

A word on this clonotype: This likely stems from a read error, as it lies one base from a far larger clone. V is TRBV6-1 and J is TRBJ2-5, with 7 bases identical to TRBD1. The germline V gene has CDR1 MNHNS and CDR2 SASEGT. The CDR3 is 12 residues long. The CDR3, as DNA: TGTGTCAGCAGTCCACAGGGGTGGGCCCAGTACTTC. Its protein product is CVSSPQGWAQYF.

J is TRBJ2-5 and V is TRBV12-5; 10 bases match TRBD2. The CDR3 covers 16 residues. The germline CDR1 and CDR2 sequences are LGHNT and FRNRAP. Germline trimming cut 0 bases from V and 9 bases from J; bases unmatched to any gene: 10. The CDR3 bases are TGTGCTAGTGGTTTGGTACGGACTAGCGGTCCGTATGCCCAGTACTTC. Residues: CASGLVRTSGPYAQYF.

This clonotype was seen a handful of times. The CDR3 protein is CASSPGGTGNTGNQPQHF. In DNA form, the CDR3 reads TGTGCCAGCAGCCCAGGGGGGACAGGGAATACTGGCAATCAGCCCCAGCATTTT. The chain carries TRBV11-2 and TRBJ1-5; 9 bases agree with TRBD1. This CDR3 has 18 amino acids. V lost 5 bases and J lost 2; bases outside the gene matches: 13. Looked up from germline, CDR1 is SGHAT and CDR2 is FQNNGV.

This clonotype was detected ten times or more. The chain combines TRBV30 with TRBJ2-1, with TRBD1 matching 9 bases. This CDR3 spans 15 amino acids. V gave up 3 bases and J gave up 7 bases; unmatched junction bases: 10. Germline V gene data show CDR1 as GTSNPN and CDR2 as SVGIG (reference sequence). This CDR3 is CAWRTGTGKWNEQFF. The CDR3 DNA sequence: TGTGCCTGGAGAACCGGGACAGGGAAATGGAATGAGCAGTTCTTC.

Comment on this clonotype: This is likely an artifact of a read error, given a far larger clone one base away. The chain joins TRBV6-1 to TRBJ1-1; maybe TRBD1 (5 bases). The CDR3 has 13 amino acids. Germline V gene sequence: CDR1 MNHNS, CDR2 SASEGT. The CDR3 nucleotides are TGTGCCAGCAGTCTGGAGATGGGGACTGAATCTTTCTTT. Protein sequence: CASSLEMGTESFF.